A selection of T cell receptor beta chains follows, all from one sample in a study of T-cell reconstitution after alpha-beta-depleted transplantation in children. TCRdb reprocessed the PCR reads with MiXCR, giving one entry per CDR3 protein. The sample contains 330,000 or so distinct CDR3 sequences, just over 7.5% of which appear only once. The sequenced sample was peripheral blood, obtained 360 days after TCRalphabeta/CD19-depleted stem cell transplant. The receptor source for this set is a female patient between 2 and 15 years old who had a stem cell transplant for Fanconi anemia, so the T cells may come from the graft donor. Both conserved end residues are part of each CDR3. D genes are given only for firm matches. Size tells how often a clone was seen (once, few, many) or the class of an expanded clone, and some rows leave it out.

j_call,clone_size,v_call,d_call,cdr3_aa,cdr3_nt
TRBJ1-6,many,TRBV7-3,NA,CASSPGSPNSPLHF,TGTGCCAGCAGCCCCGGATCTCCCAACTCACCCCTCCACTTT
TRBJ2-7,NA,TRBV7-3,NA,CASSFKRDPDFYEQYF,TGTGCCAGCAGCTTTAAGAGGGACCCAGACTTTTACGAGCAGTACTTC
TRBJ1-5,once,TRBV6-2/TRBV6-3,NA,CASLQAGRNQPQHF,TGTGCCAGCCTCCAGGCAGGGAGGAATCAGCCCCAGCATTTT
TRBJ1-2,NA,TRBV7-9,TRBD1,CASSLGTGFTF,TGTGCCAGCAGCCTTGGGACAGGGTTCACCTTC
TRBJ1-3,NA,TRBV13,NA,CASSLWGSGNTIYF,TGTGCCAGCAGTCTGTGGGGCTCTGGAAACACCATATATTTT
TRBJ2-5,few,TRBV7-8,NA,CASSLGSIQETQYF,TGTGCCAGCAGCTTAGGGTCTATCCAAGAGACCCAGTACTTC
TRBJ2-6,NA,TRBV18,TRBD2,CASSPLRTSADPGANVLTF,TGTGCCAGCTCACCGCTACGGACTAGCGCGGACCCTGGGGCCAACGTCCTGACTTTC
TRBJ2-1,many,TRBV5-5,NA,CASSRDTLQFF,TGTGCCAGCAGCCGGGACACTCTCCAGTTCTTC
TRBJ2-6,few,TRBV2,TRBD1,CASSTQGQGASGANVLTF,TGTGCCAGCAGTACCCAAGGACAGGGGGCATCTGGGGCCAACGTCCTGACTTTC
TRBJ2-7,many,TRBV2,NA,CASSVEGAYEQYF,TGTGCCAGCAGTGTGGAGGGAGCCTACGAGCAGTACTTC
TRBJ1-2,many,TRBV7-2,NA,CASSISLNYGYTF,TGTGCCAGCAGCATCTCCCTTAACTATGGCTACACCTTC
TRBJ2-5,many,TRBV4-2,TRBD2,CASSQDRLAGETQYF,TGTGCCAGCAGCCAAGACCGACTAGCGGGAGAGACCCAGTACTTC
TRBJ2-7,many,TRBV18,NA,CASSQGSTYEQYF,TGTGCCAGCTCACAGGGGTCCACCTACGAGCAGTACTTC
TRBJ1-4,NA,TRBV6-1,TRBD1,CASSPAGTGKLFF,TGTGCCAGCAGTCCTGCCGGGACAGGGAAACTGTTTTTT
TRBJ2-1,many,TRBV4-2,NA,CASSRGFNEQFF,TGTGCCAGCAGCCGAGGGTTCAATGAGCAGTTCTTC
TRBJ2-1,few,TRBV4-3,TRBD2,CASSHQLADEQFF,TGCGCCAGCAGCCACCAGCTAGCGGATGAGCAGTTCTTC
TRBJ2-5,NA,TRBV4-1,NA,CASSPTPGTDSIDQETQYF,TGCGCCAGCAGCCCCACTCCCGGGACCGATAGTATTGACCAAGAGACCCAGTACTTC
TRBJ2-3,NA,TRBV18,NA,CASSPRTGFTDTQYF,TGTGCCAGCTCACCTAGGACTGGCTTCACAGATACGCAGTATTTT
TRBJ1-4,many,TRBV7-2,NA,CASSLAGRRGEKLFF,TGTGCCAGCAGCTTAGCGGGACGCCGGGGAGAAAAACTGTTTTTT
TRBJ2-7,many,TRBV5-1,NA,CASSLVTAFAYEQYF,TGCGCCAGCAGCTTGGTGACGGCCTTTGCCTACGAGCAGTACTTC
TRBJ1-1,many,TRBV7-9,NA,CASSSPGGTEAFF,TGTGCCAGCAGCTCGCCCGGCGGGACTGAAGCTTTCTTT
TRBJ1-1,many,TRBV6-1,NA,CASSEERSTEAFF,TGTGCCAGCAGTGAGGAGCGAAGCACTGAAGCTTTCTTT
TRBJ2-7,NA,TRBV7-3,NA,CASSLSPTGSYEQYF,TGTGCCAGCAGCTTAAGCCCGACGGGGTCCTACGAGCAGTACTTC
TRBJ2-1,many,TRBV9,NA,CASSVGFLGVYNEQFF,TGTGCCAGCAGCGTAGGGTTTTTAGGAGTTTACAATGAGCAGTTCTTC
TRBJ1-2,many,TRBV6-5,NA,CASSYSPDYGYTF,TGTGCCAGCAGTTACTCCCCGGACTATGGCTACACCTTC
TRBJ1-1,many,TRBV5-1,NA,CASLGVGTEAFF,TGCGCCAGCCTGGGGGTGGGCACTGAAGCTTTCTTT
TRBJ1-1,many,TRBV4-2,TRBD1,CASSQGDRMNTEAFF,TGTGCCAGCAGCCAAGGGGACAGGATGAACACTGAAGCTTTCTTT
TRBJ2-7,many,TRBV5-1,NA,CASLPHHTKTRTESTGDEQYF,TGCGCCAGCCTACCACACCACACGAAAACAAGGACAGAATCAACCGGGGACGAGCAGTACTTC
TRBJ1-2,many,TRBV6-1,NA,CASSQTDRRGYTF,TGTGCCAGCAGTCAAACCGACAGGCGTGGCTACACCTTC
TRBJ2-5,few,TRBV4-2,NA,CASSEEQVQETQYF,TGTGCCAGCAGCGAAGAACAGGTCCAAGAGACCCAGTACTTC
TRBJ1-4,few,TRBV4-2,TRBD1,CASSQDRDRTASGKLFF,TGTGCCAGCAGCCAAGATAGGGACAGGACCGCAAGCGGAAAACTGTTTTTT
TRBJ2-5,many,TRBV12-3/TRBV12-4,NA,CASTRTGYQETQYF,TGTGCCAGCACTAGAACAGGGTACCAAGAGACCCAGTACTTC
TRBJ2-1,many,TRBV6-6,NA,CASSYSGSTGQFF,TGTGCCAGCAGTTACTCAGGTTCAACGGGGCAGTTCTTC
TRBJ1-5,NA,TRBV5-1,NA,CASSLGDVNQPQHF,TGCGCCAGCAGCTTGGGGGATGTTAATCAGCCCCAGCATTTT
TRBJ2-7,many,TRBV20-1,NA,CSAKRQLSYEQYF,TGCAGTGCTAAACGACAGCTCTCCTACGAGCAGTACTTC
TRBJ2-7,many,TRBV27,NA,CASSPLVHRGLYEQYF,TGTGCCAGCAGTCCCTTAGTGCACAGGGGACTCTACGAGCAGTACTTC
TRBJ1-6,few,TRBV4-1,NA,CASSQEDIGRSPLHF,TGCGCCAGCAGCCAAGAAGATATAGGACGTTCACCCCTCCACTTT
TRBJ2-4,few,TRBV20-1,TRBD2,CSAREAGGAKNIQYF,TGCAGTGCTAGAGAGGCGGGGGGAGCCAAAAACATTCAGTACTTC
TRBJ2-5,many,TRBV20-1,NA,CSATSLWGAVRETQYF,TGCAGTGCAACTTCCTTGTGGGGGGCCGTTCGAGAGACCCAGTACTTC
TRBJ1-1,many,TRBV28,NA,CASSSLPMGEAFF,TGTGCCAGCAGTTCTCTCCCGATGGGTGAAGCTTTCTTT
TRBJ2-1,many,TRBV11-2,NA,CASNQFRSSYNEQFF,TGTGCCAGCAACCAATTCCGTAGCTCCTACAATGAGCAGTTCTTC
TRBJ2-2,few,TRBV10-3,TRBD2,CAIRTNGGTAGELFF,TGTGCCATCAGAACGAACGGGGGGACCGCCGGGGAGCTGTTTTTT
TRBJ2-1,few,TRBV20-1,TRBD2,CSATGTSGSSYNEQFF,TGCAGTGCTACCGGGACTAGCGGGAGCTCCTACAATGAGCAGTTCTTC
TRBJ2-1,many,TRBV7-9,NA,CASTPPTWEENEQFF,TGTGCCAGCACCCCTCCCACGTGGGAAGAGAATGAGCAGTTCTTC
TRBJ2-5,many,TRBV5-1,NA,CASSLARGSQETQYF,TGCGCCAGCAGCTTGGCCCGGGGTTCTCAAGAGACCCAGTACTTC
TRBJ1-4,NA,TRBV20-1,TRBD1,CSASPGTGGEKLFF,TGCAGTGCTAGTCCCGGGACAGGGGGTGAAAAACTGTTTTTT
TRBJ2-5,few,TRBV6-2/TRBV6-3,NA,CASFNPGKAETQYF,TGTGCCAGCTTCAACCCCGGGAAGGCAGAGACCCAGTACTTC
TRBJ2-7,NA,TRBV7-8,NA,CASSFPARGNEEYEQYF,TGTGCCAGCAGCTTTCCGGCCAGGGGTAACGAGGAGTACGAGCAGTACTTC
TRBJ2-3,NA,TRBV15,NA,CATSRGGTGSGDTQYF,TGTGCCACCAGCCGGGGGGGGACAGGGTCAGGAGATACGCAGTATTTT
TRBJ1-1,many,TRBV5-1,TRBD1,CASSQGATNTEAFF,TGCGCCAGCTCCCAGGGGGCGACCAACACTGAAGCTTTCTTT
TRBJ2-5,many,TRBV12-3/TRBV12-4,TRBD2,CASSLVLGLAGETQYF,TGTGCCAGCAGTTTAGTATTAGGGCTAGCGGGAGAGACCCAGTACTTC
TRBJ2-1,NA,TRBV11-2,TRBD2,CASSLHRGLAAPNEQFF,TGTGCCAGCAGCTTACACCGCGGACTAGCGGCTCCCAATGAGCAGTTCTTC
TRBJ2-5,NA,TRBV30,NA,CAWSVLGVQETQYF,TGTGCCTGGAGTGTACTGGGGGTACAAGAGACCCAGTACTTC